This T cell receptor (beta chain) was sequenced for a study of CD8 T cells in Susac syndrome. Peripheral blood CD8+ and CD4+ T cells were profiled by TCR beta sequencing. Bulk CD8+ and CD4+ cells came from magnetic negative isolation; CD8+ TEMRA by FACS. Roughly 0.45 to 1 ug RNA was reverse transcribed with random hexamers. immunoSEQ multiplex PCR amplified TCR beta CDR3 across 54 Vbeta, 13 Jbeta. Via MiXCR, TCRdb re-called the immunoSEQ multiplex PCR reads, giving one row per CDR3 protein. The data contain roughly 200,000 distinct CDR3 sequences, roughly 94% of them singletons. The germline gives CDR1 LGHDT, CDR2 YNNKEL (reference sequence). The V and J ends lost 0 bases and 3 bases respectively, with 14 bases between them. CDR3 length: 16 residues. About this clonotype itself: Its antigen remains unidentified.

Study-level results: Clonal expansion was not seen in any Susac syndrome CD4+ T cell repertoire.

The receptor was derived from a human donor with Susac syndrome. The material sequenced was CD4+ T cells from PBMCs. The genes are TRBV3-1 and TRBJ1-1; D is perhaps TRBD1 (6 bases). The CDR3 is CASSQDWQGSYTEAFF. CDR3 sequence (DNA): TGTGCCAGCAGCCAAGATTGGCAGGGGTCGTACACTGAAGCTTTCTTT. Drawing the rest from reference TRBV3-1 and TRBJ1-1, the complete variable domain is DTAVSQTPKYLVTQMGNDKSIKCEQNLGHDTMYWYKQDSKKFLKIMFSYNNKELIINETVPNRFSPKSPDKAHLNLHINSLELGDSAVYFCASSQDWQGSYTEAFFGQGTRLTVV.